This T cell receptor beta chain is drawn from a study of tumor and adjacent non-tumor tissue in lung cancer. Whole-study findings and limits: Normal lung showed higher cumulative top 100 clone frequency than tumor. Tumor TCR diversity, when higher, was linked to shorter survival.

The library came from three nested PCR rounds adapted from ARM-PCR protocols. TCRdb redid the calling of the multiplex PCR reads with MiXCR, one entry per CDR3 protein. The table includes tens of thousands of distinct CDR3 sequences, 55% to 70% detected once. This CDR3 comprises 18 residues. The germline V gene encodes CDR1 SGHAT and CDR2 FQNNGV. No cell sorting was done before RNA was extracted from the tissue. The normal lung tissue was taken more than 3 cm from the tumor edge. With respect to this clonotype: The antigen is not known. At one boundary the junction diverges from the germline segment, which might be a read error.

The origin of this receptor is a woman in her forties or fifties with non-small cell lung cancer. The source material was distant non-tumor lung tissue. This rearrangement joins TRBV11-2 to TRBJ2-7; 10 bases align to TRBD2. DNA for the CDR3: TGTGCCAGTAGCTTAGCCTCACTAGCGGGAAGTAACTCCTACGAGAAGTACTTC. Protein product: CASSLASLAGSNSYEKYF.